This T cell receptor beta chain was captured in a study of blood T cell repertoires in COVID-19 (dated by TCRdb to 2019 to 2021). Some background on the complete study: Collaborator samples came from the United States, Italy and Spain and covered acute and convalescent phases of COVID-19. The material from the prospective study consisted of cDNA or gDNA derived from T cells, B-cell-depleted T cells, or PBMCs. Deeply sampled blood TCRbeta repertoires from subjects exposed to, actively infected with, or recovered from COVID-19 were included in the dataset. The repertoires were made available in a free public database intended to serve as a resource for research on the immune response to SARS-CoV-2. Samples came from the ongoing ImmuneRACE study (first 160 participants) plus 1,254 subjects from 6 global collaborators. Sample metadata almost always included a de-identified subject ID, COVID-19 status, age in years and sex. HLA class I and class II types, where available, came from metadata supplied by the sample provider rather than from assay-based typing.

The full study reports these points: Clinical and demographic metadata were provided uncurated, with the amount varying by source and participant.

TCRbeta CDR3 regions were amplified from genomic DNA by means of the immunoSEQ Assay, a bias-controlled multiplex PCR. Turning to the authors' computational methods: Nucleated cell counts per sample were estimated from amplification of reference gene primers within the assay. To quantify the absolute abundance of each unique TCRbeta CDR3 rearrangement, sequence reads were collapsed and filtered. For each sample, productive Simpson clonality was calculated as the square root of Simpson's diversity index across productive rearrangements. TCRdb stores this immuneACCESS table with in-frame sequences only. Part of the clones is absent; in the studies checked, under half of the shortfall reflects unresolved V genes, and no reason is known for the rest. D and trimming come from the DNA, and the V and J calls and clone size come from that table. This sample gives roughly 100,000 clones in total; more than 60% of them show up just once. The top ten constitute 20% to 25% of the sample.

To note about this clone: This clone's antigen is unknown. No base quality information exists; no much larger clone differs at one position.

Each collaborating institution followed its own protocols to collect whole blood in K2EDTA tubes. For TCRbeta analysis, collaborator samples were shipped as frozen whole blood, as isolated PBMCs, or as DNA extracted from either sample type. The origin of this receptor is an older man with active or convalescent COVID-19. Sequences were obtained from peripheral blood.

The DNA sequence reads TGCGCCAGCAGCCAAGATCTTCGCGGTTTCTACAATGAGCAGTTCTTC. This encodes CASSQDLRGFYNEQFF. The chain joins TRBV4-1 to TRBJ2-1; no D gene call is confident. Sequences MGHRA (CDR1) and YSYEKL (CDR2) are obtained from the germline V gene. The CDR3 spans 16 residues, from the cysteine through the phenylalanine. Left in the record is the CDR3 DNA by itself, 48 bases read in frame from the first base. Relative to germline, V is 0 bases shorter and J is 3 bases shorter, with 12 bases between their ends.